The 12 T cell receptor beta chains presented below share a single source sample, sequenced in a study of blood T cell repertoires in COVID-19. TCRdb keeps only in-frame clones here, not all; method: immunoSEQ multiplex PCR. This sample has under 300,000 clones, with 80% to 90% found just once. Sequenced input: PBMCs or T cells enriched from blood (not recorded which). The receptors come from a woman aged 50 to 60 who had recovered from COVID-19.

V usage is TRBV25-1 and J usage is TRBJ1-1, with 7 bases aligning to TRBD1. The junction had 4 bases not matched to a gene; V was cut back by 5 bases and J by 7 bases. Germline V CDR1 and CDR2: MGHDK, SYGVNS. The length of the CDR3 is 12 residues. DNA of the CDR3: TGTGCCAGCAGTCGACAGGGAAGTGAAGCTTTCTTT. This codes for CASSRQGSEAFF.

The rearrangement joins TRBV6-1 to TRBJ1-5; TRBD1 is a possible D gene (6 bases). Trimming removed 5 bases from V and 4 bases from J, with 18 bases in between. This CDR3 is built from 16 residues. Germline lookup yields CDR1 MNHNS and CDR2 SASEGT. The CDR3 region is CASSKDRPTGNQPQHF. Here the CDR3 DNA reads TGTGCCAGCAGTAAAGACAGACCCACAGGGAATCAGCCCCAGCATTTT.

V and J are TRBV7-8 and TRBJ1-5; possible D gene TRBD1, 5 bases. The germline CDR1 and CDR2 sequences are SGHVS and FQNEAQ. Trimming removed 5 bases from V and 9 bases from J, with 20 bases in between. CDR3 length: 15 amino acids. The CDR3 DNA follows: TGTGCCAGCAGCCCCAGGGAGGGGATGGAAATGCCCCAGCATTTT. Translation: CASSPREGMEMPQHF. The complete variable domain, with remaining parts taken from reference TRBV7-8 and TRBJ1-5, reads GAGVSQSPRYKVAKRGQDVALRCDPISGHVSLFWYQQALGQGPEFLTYFQNEAQLDKSGLPSDRFFAERPEGSVSTLKIQRTQQEDSAVYLCASSPREGMEMPQHFGDGTRLSIL.

This clone was detected only a few times. In DNA form, the CDR3 reads TGCGCCAGCAGCTTGGGAACAGGGGATGGCTACACCTTC. Translated: CASSLGTGDGYTF. The chain links TRBV5-1 to TRBJ1-2, with 7 bases fitting TRBD1. CDR1 is SGHRS and CDR2 is YFSETQ in the germline V gene. Trimming cost V 0 bases and J 6 bases; bases outside gene matches: 2. CDR3 length: 13 residues.

The chain recombines TRBV10-3 with TRBJ2-1, with D possibly TRBD1 on 6 matching bases. Trimming stripped 11 bases from V and 5 bases from J, with 16 bases between. CDR1 and CDR2 from the germline V gene are ENHRY and SYGVKD. This CDR3 spans 13 amino acids. The CDR3 here is CAAQLGANNEQFF. CDR3 in DNA: TGTGCCGCACAATTGGGGGCTAACAATGAGCAGTTCTTC.

The chain combines TRBV5-1 with TRBJ2-5; TRBD1 matches at 8 bases. The germline V gene encodes CDR1 SGHRS and CDR2 YFSETQ. V shed 4 bases, J shed 1 base, and the junction held 12 bases outside the gene matches. The CDR3 runs to 17 residues. As DNA, the CDR3 is TGCGCCAGCAGCGGGGGCAGGGGGCGGCCCCTCCAAGAGACCCAGTACTTC. Its protein product is CASSGGRGRPLQETQYF.

The rearrangement links TRBV7-3 to TRBJ1-6; 10 bases map to TRBD1. The CDR3 covers 15 residues. V dropped 5 bases and J dropped 10; count of bases not matched to a gene: 8. CDR1 and CDR2 from the germline V gene are SGHTA and FQGTGA. The CDR3 protein is CASSRAGTGESPLHF. The DNA for the CDR3 is TGTGCCAGCAGCCGAGCTGGGACAGGGGAGTCACCCCTCCACTTT.

The chain uses TRBV5-1 and TRBJ1-4; 8 bases agree with TRBD1. V dropped 3 bases and J dropped 3; count of bases not matched to a gene: 4. CDR3 size: 15 residues. Germline V gene lookup returns CDR1 SGHRS and CDR2 YFSETQ. Here the CDR3 reads CASSSLQGANEKLFF. The CDR3, as DNA: TGCGCCAGCAGCTCACTACAGGGGGCTAATGAAAAACTGTTTTTT.

The chain is built from TRBV27 and TRBJ1-5; the match to TRBD1 covers 9 bases. The germline gives CDR1 MNHEY, CDR2 SMNVEV (reference sequence). The CDR3 has 16 amino acids. J gave up 4 bases and V 5 bases, and 9 bases lay outside the gene matches. CDR3 amino acids: CASSQGTGWRNQPQHF. The CDR3, as DNA: TGTGCCAGCAGTCAAGGGACAGGGTGGCGAAATCAGCCCCAGCATTTT.

The gene calls are TRBV7-9 and TRBJ1-2, with TRBD1 identical over 9 bases. The V gene end was trimmed by 3 bases and the J gene end by 5 bases; junction bases not matched to a gene: 7. This CDR3 is built from 15 residues. From germline, CDR1 is SEHNR and CDR2 FQNEAQ (reference sequence). The CDR3: CASSFQVGTGYGYTF. CDR3 nucleotides: TGTGCCAGCAGCTTCCAAGTTGGGACAGGGTATGGCTACACCTTC. The full variable domain, with the rest looked up from reference TRBV7-9 and TRBJ1-2, is DTGVSQNPRHKITKRGQNVTFRCDPISEHNRLYWYRQTLGQGPEFLTYFQNEAQLEKSRLLSDRFSAERPKGSFSTLEIQRTEQGDSAMYLCASSFQVGTGYGYTFGSGTRLTVV.

The J gene is TRBJ1-2, the V gene TRBV7-9, with D maybe TRBD1 (5 bases). This CDR3 contains 14 residues. V was pared by 5 bases and J by 4 bases, with 14 bases between. Per the germline V gene, CDR1 is SEHNR and CDR2 is FQNEAQ (reference sequence). Written as DNA, the CDR3 is TGTGCCAGCAGCCCGGGACTCACGAGCTATGGCTACACCTTC. Its translation: CASSPGLTSYGYTF.

This chain links TRBV7-6 with TRBJ2-2; 13 bases match TRBD2. This CDR3 contains 19 residues. V shed 1 base, J shed 2 bases, and the junction held 7 bases outside the gene matches. Per germline, CDR1 SGHVS and CDR2 FNYEAQ. DNA for the CDR3: TGTGCCAGCAGCTTAGAGTACCGACTAGCGGGAGGCAACACCGGGGAGCTGTTTTTT. Protein sequence: CASSLEYRLAGGNTGELFF.